Listed here is a single T cell receptor beta chain. This clonotype was counted many times. It lacks a known antigen. No base qualities exist here, and no much larger clone lies one base off it. Library prep was done by 5' RACE. Sequenced using a NextSeq 500. To correct for sequencing error and PCR bias, the TCR library protocol tagged individual cDNA molecules with unique molecular identifiers. Both TCR alpha and beta chains were sequenced, and tight co-correlation was observed between alpha and beta sequence abundances in each sample. As for the original processing: Decombinator V4 was used to annotate the V gene, J gene and CDR3 of the TCR sequences. Expanded TCRs were defined as changing significantly between any two time points under a Poisson model with p below 0.0001. TCR abundances were normalised to the total number of TCRs sequenced per sample and expressed as counts per million. MAIT TCRs were defined by TRAV1-2 paired with TRAJ12, TRAJ20 or TRAJ33, and iNKT TCRs by TRAV10 paired with TRAJ18. A search of VDJdb, accessed on 1 November 2021, was run for TCRs annotated to CMV, EBV and SARS-CoV-2, with TCRs annotated for multiple antigens excluded. TCRdb passed the public sequencing reads through fastp at Q25 and MiXCR, retaining productive beta sequences. One record per CDR3 amino acid sequence lists the most common genes and DNA. The V and J calls were not made by the authors but by TCRdb's processing. Recorded for this sample are 87,000 or so distinct CDR3 sequences; around an eighth of them occurred a single time. The ten largest clones represent just over 6.5% of the sample.

Relative to germline, V is 2 bases shorter and J is 4 bases shorter, with 19 bases between their ends. The CDR3 has 17 amino acids, counting the end cysteine and phenylalanine. Solely the CDR3 DNA is kept, with 51 bases framed from the first base. As encoded in the germline V gene, CDR1 is SGHTA while CDR2 is FQGNSA. These data originate in a study of early T cells in non-severe SARS-CoV-2 infection (dated by TCRdb to about 2021). A note on the overall study: Because TCR sequencing relied on bulk RNA taken from unsorted whole blood, pairing of alpha and beta chains was not possible.

Overall results and qualifications from the work: VDJdb matching was skewed toward anti-spike CD8 responses and likely underestimated virus-specific expansions, missing private and CD4 specificities.

The study was a case-control design nested within a healthcare worker cohort in London, UK, with weekly nasopharyngeal swab PCR tests and blood sampling. Healthcare workers were recruited between 23 and 31 March 2020, during the week of the UK lockdown, and were followed weekly for up to roughly 16 weeks. The material sequenced was whole blood. This sequence was found in an adult who was a healthcare worker with PCR-confirmed SARS-CoV-2 infection or an uninfected control (not recorded which). In this chain, TRBV7-2 is recombined with TRBJ2-3; the D segment might be TRBD1 or TRBD2, since each matches 5 bases. The DNA sequence is as follows: TGTGCCAGCAGCTTAAGTTGGCTGGCAAGAGGGGCAGATACGCAGTATTTT. This encodes CASSLSWLARGADTQYF.